Presented here are 26 T cell receptor beta chains from one specimen sequenced in a study of T cell repertoires in cytomegalovirus infection. A single record per CDR3 protein comes from TCRdb applying MiXCR to the reads. The sample contains about 300,000 distinct CDR3 sequences, 9.6% of which appear only once. The sequenced material came from PBMCs. The source of these receptors is a human donor in good health (CMV status not recorded). Some clones in this sample may be carry-over from other donors' samples.

In its sample, this clonotype was seen many times. The rearrangement joins TRBV14 to TRBJ2-7, with D possibly being TRBD2 (5 bases). The CDR3 covers 12 residues. In germline, CDR1 is SGHDN, CDR2 FVKESK. Trimming left V 5 bases short and J 2 bases short, with 7 bases between. In DNA, the CDR3 is TGTGCCAGCAGCGGGAGAACCTACGAGCAGTACTTC. Its translation: CASSGRTYEQYF.

This clonotype has at least ten counts. The rearrangement uses TRBV7-2 and TRBJ2-5, with 11 nucleotides matching TRBD2. The germline V gene encodes CDR1 SGHTA and CDR2 FQGNSA. Unmatched junction bases numbered 14, after V lost 1 base and J lost 7 bases. The CDR3 totals 18 residues. The CDR3 DNA follows: TGTGCCAGCAGCTTAGATGTTGCTGGACCTAGCGGGGGGAGGACCCAGTACTTC. This gives the protein CASSLDVAGPSGGRTQYF. Variable domain in full (rest from reference TRBV7-2 and TRBJ2-5): GAGVSQSPSNKVTEKGKDVELRCDPISGHTALYWYRQSLGQGLEFLIYFQGNSAPDKSGLPSDRFSAERTGGSVSTLTIQRTQQEDSAVYLCASSLDVAGPSGGRTQYFGPGTRLLVL.

This clonotype turned up a few times. V and J are TRBV20-1 and TRBJ2-5; TRBD2 matches at 7 bases. The CDR3 is 14 amino acids. Per the germline V gene, CDR1 is DFQATT and CDR2 is SNEGSKA (reference sequence). Trimming took 6 bases from V and 0 from J; bases not matched to a gene: 7. The CDR3 sequence is CSAKAGKYQETQYF. The CDR3 DNA sequence: TGCAGTGCCAAAGCGGGGAAGTACCAAGAGACCCAGTACTTC.

This clonotype was found a few times. The V gene is TRBV27, the J gene TRBJ1-5; possible D gene TRBD1, 5 bases. CDR1 and CDR2 (germline): MNHEY, SMNVEV (reference sequence). Trimming took 6 bases from V and 3 from J, leaving 15 bases between them. The CDR3 totals 15 residues. The CDR3 is CASSREGVFNQPQHF. As DNA, the CDR3 is TGTGCCAGCAGCCGGGAAGGGGTTTTCAATCAGCCCCAGCATTTT.

This clonotype was detected only a few times. The gene calls are TRBV20-1 and TRBJ2-1, with 8 bases matching TRBD2. Germline V gives CDR1 DFQATT, CDR2 SNEGSKA (reference sequence). CDR3 length equals 14 residues. V was pared by 3 bases and J by 3 bases, with 4 bases of the junction left unmatched. The CDR3 spells CSASGGAGYNEQFF. The CDR3 DNA is TGCAGTGCTAGCGGGGGGGCGGGCTACAATGAGCAGTTCTTC.

The chain is built from TRBV5-1 and TRBJ1-2; D perhaps matches TRBD1 (5 bases). Trimming pared 3 bases from V and 0 bases from J, leaving 12 bases between. This CDR3 has 15 residues. CDR1 SGHRS and CDR2 YFSETQ come from the germline V gene. CDR3 residues: CASSYRTDTNYGYTF. The CDR3 bases are TGCGCCAGCAGCTACCGGACGGACACTAACTATGGCTACACCTTC.

This clonotype was counted ten times or more. The chain couples TRBV24-1 to TRBJ2-3, with TRBD1 matching 10 bases. V lost 12 bases to trimming and J lost 1 base; unmatched junction nucleotides: 9. This CDR3 is built from 15 residues. Per germline, CDR1 KGHDR and CDR2 SFDVKD. The CDR3 loop reads CAPKGTGACTDTQYF. The CDR3 coding sequence is TGTGCCCCCAAGGGGACAGGGGCCTGCACAGATACGCAGTATTTT.

This clonotype appeared many times. The J gene is TRBJ2-2, the V gene TRBV6-2 or TRBV6-3; D may be TRBD2 (6 bases). Per germline, CDR1 MNHEY and CDR2 SVGEGT. The CDR3 loop spans 15 amino acids. Trimming took off 4 bases at V and 0 bases at J, with 9 bases between the two ends. CDR3 DNA: TGTGCCAGCAGTTGGGGACTCGCGAACACCGGGGAGCTGTTTTTT. Protein: CASSWGLANTGELFF.

This clonotype was seen many times. This chain links TRBV6-6 with TRBJ2-2; no reliable D call. The CDR3 has 16 residues. V was shortened by 6 bases and J by 0 bases, with 14 bases between the two germline ends. In germline, CDR1 is MNHNY, CDR2 SVGAGI (reference sequence). The CDR3 DNA follows: TGTGCCAGCAGCCGCCCCAGTGTAGCGAACACCGGGGAGCTGTTTTTT. Protein sequence: CASSRPSVANTGELFF.

This clonotype was detected ten times or more. The chain combines TRBV20-1 with TRBJ1-5, with TRBD1 as a possible D gene (5 bases). Germline V lookup: CDR1 DFQATT, CDR2 SNEGSKA (reference sequence). The CDR3 is made up of 15 amino acids. Trimming stripped 4 bases from V and 3 bases from J, with 16 bases between. CDR3 residues: CSATPGTVYNQPQHF. DNA for the CDR3: TGCAGTGCTACCCCCGGGACGGTTTACAATCAGCCCCAGCATTTT.

The V gene is TRBV12-3 or TRBV12-4, the J gene TRBJ1-5; TRBD1 aligns across 7 bases. Trimming removed 3 bases from V and 7 bases from J; junction bases left unmatched: 3. This CDR3 contains 13 residues. This CDR3 is CASSFRGQQPQHF. The DNA for the CDR3 is TGTGCCAGCAGTTTTCGGGGACAGCAGCCCCAGCATTTT.

The table lists this clonotype with many counts. The chain uses TRBV3-1 and TRBJ2-1; TRBD1 agrees at 9 bases. Per the germline V gene, CDR1 is LGHDT and CDR2 is YNNKEL (reference sequence). This CDR3 region has 16 residues. V shed 4 bases, J shed 6 bases, and the junction held 10 bases outside the gene matches. CDR3 DNA sequence: TGTGCCAGCAGCCCCTTTACCGGGACAGGGATCAATGAGCAGTTCTTC. Residues: CASSPFTGTGINEQFF.

In this sample, this clonotype turned up many times. The gene calls are TRBV6-6 and TRBJ2-7; no clear D. Germline CDR1 and CDR2: MNHNY and SVGAGI (reference sequence). V shed 2 bases and J shed 0 bases, with 8 bases lying between them. The CDR3 consists of 14 residues. As DNA, the CDR3 is TGTGCCAGCAGTTACCGTGCCCACTCCTACGAGCAGTACGTC. It yields the protein CASSYRAHSYEQYV.

The sample holds many counts of this clonotype. The chain joins TRBV12-3 or TRBV12-4 to TRBJ1-5; D is uncertain. This CDR3 has 15 amino acids. V shed 3 bases and J shed 3 bases, with 12 bases lying between them. The CDR3 DNA sequence: TGTGCCAGCAGTTTCGGGCGGCAGACCAATCAGCCCCAGCATTTT. It is translated as CASSFGRQTNQPQHF.

This clonotype was seen only once. A much more abundant neighbour one base away suggests this may be a read error. This chain links TRBV6-6 with TRBJ2-7, with 9 bases lining up with TRBD2. V was clipped by 3 bases and J by 6 bases; unmatched bases: 6. Germline V gives CDR1 MNHNY, CDR2 SVGAGI (reference sequence). CDR3 length equals 14 residues. The CDR3 DNA reads TGTGCCAGCAGTTATGGCGGGGGGGCGGTCGAGCAGTACTTC. Translating it yields CASSYGGGAVEQYF.

There are many counts of this clonotype. The chain carries TRBV6-2 or TRBV6-3 and TRBJ2-7; D gene ambiguous. The CDR3 contains 12 residues. Per the germline V gene, CDR1 is MNHEY and CDR2 is SVGEGT. V lost 6 bases to trimming and J lost 4 bases, with 10 bases between them. The CDR3 nucleotides are TGTGCCAGCAGAGACCGTGGTTACGAGCAGTACGTC. Translated, it gives CASRDRGYEQYV.

This clonotype was recorded many times. The chain recombines TRBV20-1 with TRBJ2-1; TRBD2 matches 10 bases. V was clipped by 6 bases and J by 9 bases; unmatched bases: 8. This CDR3 is built from 13 residues. CDR1 is DFQATT and CDR2 is SNEGSKA in the germline V gene (reference sequence). CDR3 sequence reads: CSAPSGGAVEQFF. CDR3 in DNA: TGCAGTGCCCCGAGCGGGGGGGCTGTTGAGCAGTTCTTC.

This clonotype was counted at least ten times. This chain connects TRBV5-5 to TRBJ2-1; D remains ambiguous. The CDR3 is 14 amino acids. Germline V gene data show CDR1 as SGHKS and CDR2 as YYEKEE (reference sequence). V lost 2 bases to trimming and J lost 5 bases, with 11 bases between them. The CDR3 sequence: CASSFSGHDNEQFF. The CDR3 bases are TGTGCCAGCAGCTTTTCGGGTCACGACAATGAGCAGTTCTTC.

There are many counts of this clonotype. The V gene is TRBV18, the J gene TRBJ2-5; 9 positions match TRBD2. The V gene's germline CDR1 is KGHSH and CDR2 LQKENI. The CDR3 is made up of 19 amino acids. V dropped 0 bases and J dropped 6; count of bases not matched to a gene: 17. The CDR3 here is CASSPPPVDSGGSLKTQYF. In DNA, the CDR3 is TGTGCCAGCTCACCACCCCCCGTTGATAGCGGGGGATCGTTAAAGACCCAGTACTTC.

The rearrangement joins TRBV5-1 to TRBJ2-5; 11 bases align to TRBD2. CDR3 length: 15 residues. The V gene end was trimmed by 7 bases and the J gene end by 2 bases; junction bases not matched to a gene: 7. CDR1 and CDR2 (germline): SGHRS, YFSETQ. Here the CDR3 DNA reads TGCGCCAGCTTCCCCGGGACTAGCGGACAAGAGACCCAGTACTTC. This encodes CASFPGTSGQETQYF.

This clonotype was counted between two and nine times. The rearrangement links TRBV2 to TRBJ2-1; 7 bases agree with TRBD2. Germline trimming cut 3 bases from V and 2 bases from J; bases unmatched to any gene: 13. The CDR3 runs to 18 residues. Per the germline V gene, CDR1 is SNHLY and CDR2 is FYNNEI. This CDR3 is CASSEVGSRGSAYNEQFF. The CDR3 region has the DNA TGTGCCAGCAGTGAGGTGGGGTCGCGGGGGAGCGCCTACAATGAGCAGTTCTTC.

This clonotype was observed at least ten times. V gene TRBV25-1 combines with J gene TRBJ1-2; D is uncertain. Deletions cut 1 base from V and 5 bases from J, with 11 bases between. The germline V gene encodes CDR1 MGHDK and CDR2 SYGVNS. This CDR3 spans 14 amino acids. The CDR3 protein is CASSELGGGYGYTF. CDR3 sequence (DNA): TGTGCCAGCAGTGAATTAGGCGGCGGGTATGGCTACACCTTC.

Only a few counts were recorded for this clonotype. The chain links TRBV20-1 to TRBJ2-3; TRBD2 aligns across 12 bases. V was pared by 2 bases and J by 0 bases, with 3 bases of the junction left unmatched. The CDR3 sequence is 16 residues long. From germline, CDR1 is DFQATT and CDR2 SNEGSKA (reference sequence). The CDR3 sequence is CSARLAGGPSTDTQYF. The CDR3 DNA sequence: TGCAGTGCTAGACTAGCGGGGGGGCCTAGCACAGATACGCAGTATTTT.

In this sample, this clonotype turned up many times. The chain has TRBV12-3 or TRBV12-4 and TRBJ2-1, with D tentatively TRBD2 (5 bases). Trimming cost V 7 bases and J 0 bases, with 16 bases left between them. The CDR3 spans 16 residues. The CDR3 loop reads CASTQKSGSSYNEQFF. CDR3 sequence (DNA): TGTGCCAGCACCCAGAAGAGCGGAAGCTCCTACAATGAGCAGTTCTTC.

This clonotype was seen at least ten times. The chain combines TRBV6-5 with TRBJ1-1; TRBD1 matches at 8 bases. This CDR3 has 16 amino acids. J was trimmed by 5 bases and V by 7 bases; bases with no gene match: 15. Looked up from germline, CDR1 is MNHEY and CDR2 is SVGAGI. CDR3 sequence (DNA): TGTGCCAGCAACCCCCGAAGGGGGACAGGAGTTACTGAAGCTTTCTTT. Amino acid sequence: CASNPRRGTGVTEAFF.

This clonotype was picked up many times. This chain connects TRBV20-1 to TRBJ1-6, with D uncertain. In germline, CDR1 is DFQATT, CDR2 SNEGSKA (reference sequence). This CDR3 region has 13 residues. V lost 3 bases to trimming and J lost 7 bases, with 10 bases between them. The CDR3 reads CSASGTANSPLHF. The CDR3 DNA follows: TGCAGTGCTAGTGGCACCGCAAATTCACCCCTCCACTTT.